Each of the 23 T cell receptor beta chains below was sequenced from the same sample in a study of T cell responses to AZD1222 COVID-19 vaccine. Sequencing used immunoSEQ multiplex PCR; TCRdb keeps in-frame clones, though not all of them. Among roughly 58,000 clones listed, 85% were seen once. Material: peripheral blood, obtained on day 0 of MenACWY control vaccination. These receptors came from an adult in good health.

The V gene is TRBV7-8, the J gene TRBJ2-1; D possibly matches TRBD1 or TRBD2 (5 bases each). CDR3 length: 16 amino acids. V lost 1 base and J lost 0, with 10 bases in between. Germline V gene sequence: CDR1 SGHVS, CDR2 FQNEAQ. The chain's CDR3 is CASSLVPGSSYNEQFF. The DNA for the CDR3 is TGTGCCAGCAGCTTAGTCCCAGGGAGCTCCTACAATGAGCAGTTCTTC.

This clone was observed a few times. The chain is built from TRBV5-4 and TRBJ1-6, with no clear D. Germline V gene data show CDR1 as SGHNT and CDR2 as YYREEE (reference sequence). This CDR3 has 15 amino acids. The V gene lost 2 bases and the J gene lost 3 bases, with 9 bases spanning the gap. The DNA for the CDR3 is TGTGCCAGCAGCTTTCGCGGCGGCTATAATTCACCCCTCCACTTT. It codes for CASSFRGGYNSPLHF. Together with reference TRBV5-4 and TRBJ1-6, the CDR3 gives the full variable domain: ETGVTQSPTHLIKTRGQQVTLRCSSQSGHNTVSWYQQALGQGPQFIFQYYREEENGRGNFPPRFSGLQFPNYSSELNVNALELDDSALYLCASSFRGGYNSPLHFGNGTRLTVT.

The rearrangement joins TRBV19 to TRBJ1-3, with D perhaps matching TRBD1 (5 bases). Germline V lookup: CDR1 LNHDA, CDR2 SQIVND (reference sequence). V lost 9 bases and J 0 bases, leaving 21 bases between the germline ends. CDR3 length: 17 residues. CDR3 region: CASATVSGLSSGNTIYF. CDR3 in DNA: TGTGCCAGCGCGACCGTCTCGGGACTAAGCTCTGGAAACACCATATATTTT.

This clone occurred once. DNA for the CDR3: TGCGCCAGCAGCTTGTCTGGTGCTAGCACAGATACGCAGTATTTT. Translating it yields CASSLSGASTDTQYF. The chain uses TRBV5-1 and TRBJ2-3, with D unclear. From germline, CDR1 is SGHRS and CDR2 YFSETQ. Trimming pared 1 base from V and 0 bases from J, leaving 9 bases between. The CDR3 contains 15 residues.

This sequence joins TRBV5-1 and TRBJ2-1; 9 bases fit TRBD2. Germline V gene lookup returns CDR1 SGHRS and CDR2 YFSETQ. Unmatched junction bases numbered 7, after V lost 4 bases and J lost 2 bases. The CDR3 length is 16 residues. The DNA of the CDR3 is TGCGCCAGCAGCCACCTAGCGGGATCTACCTACAATGAGCAGTTCTTC. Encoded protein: CASSHLAGSTYNEQFF.

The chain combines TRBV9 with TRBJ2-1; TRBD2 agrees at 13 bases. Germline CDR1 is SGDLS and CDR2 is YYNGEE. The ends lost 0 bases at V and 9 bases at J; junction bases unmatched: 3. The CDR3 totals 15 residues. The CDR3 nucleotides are TGTGCCAGCAGCGTAGGGACTAGCGGGAGTCGTGAGCAGTTCTTC. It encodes CASSVGTSGSREQFF.

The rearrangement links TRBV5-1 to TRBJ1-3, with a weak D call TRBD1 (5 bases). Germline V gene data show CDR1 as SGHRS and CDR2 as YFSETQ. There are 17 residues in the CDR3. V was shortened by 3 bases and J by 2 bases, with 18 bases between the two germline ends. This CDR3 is CASSWGNRHNTGNTIYF. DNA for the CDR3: TGCGCCAGCAGCTGGGGGAATAGGCATAATACTGGAAACACCATATATTTT.

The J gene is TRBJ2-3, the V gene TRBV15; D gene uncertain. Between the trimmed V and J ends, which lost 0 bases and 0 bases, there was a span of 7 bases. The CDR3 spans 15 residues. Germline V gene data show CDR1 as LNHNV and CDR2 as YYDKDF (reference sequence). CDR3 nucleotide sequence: TGTGCCACCAGCAGAGAAACAGCTAGCACAGATACGCAGTATTTT. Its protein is CATSRETASTDTQYF.

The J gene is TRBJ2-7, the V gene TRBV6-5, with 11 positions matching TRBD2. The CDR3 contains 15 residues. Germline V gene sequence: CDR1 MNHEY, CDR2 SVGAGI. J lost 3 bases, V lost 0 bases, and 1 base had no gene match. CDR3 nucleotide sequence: TGTGCCAGCAGTTACTCTACTAGCGGGAGCTACGAGCAGTACTTC. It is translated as CASSYSTSGSYEQYF.

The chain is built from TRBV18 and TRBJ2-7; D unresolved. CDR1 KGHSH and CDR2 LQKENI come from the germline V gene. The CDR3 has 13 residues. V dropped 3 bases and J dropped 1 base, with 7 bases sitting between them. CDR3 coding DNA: TGTGCCAGCTCACCGGGTCAGTCCTACGAGCAGTACTTC. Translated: CASSPGQSYEQYF.

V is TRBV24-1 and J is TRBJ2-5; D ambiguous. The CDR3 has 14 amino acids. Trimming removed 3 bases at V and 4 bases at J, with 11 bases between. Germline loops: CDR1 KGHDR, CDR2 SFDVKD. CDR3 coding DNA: TGTGCCACCAGTGATCTAGGCCCAGGAGAGACCCAGTACTTC. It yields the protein CATSDLGPGETQYF.

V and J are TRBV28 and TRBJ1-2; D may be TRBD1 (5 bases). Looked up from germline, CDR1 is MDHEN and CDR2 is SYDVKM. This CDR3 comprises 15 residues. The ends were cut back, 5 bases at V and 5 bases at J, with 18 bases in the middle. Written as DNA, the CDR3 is TGTGCCAGCAGTGGGAGGGGCAGCCTTACATATGGCTACACCTTC. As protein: CASSGRGSLTYGYTF.

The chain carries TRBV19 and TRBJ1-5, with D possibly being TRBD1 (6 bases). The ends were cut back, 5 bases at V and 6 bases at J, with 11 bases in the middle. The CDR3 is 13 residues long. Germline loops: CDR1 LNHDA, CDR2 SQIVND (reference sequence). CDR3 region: CASSVARGQPQHF. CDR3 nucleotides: TGTGCCAGTAGTGTTGCCAGGGGTCAGCCCCAGCATTTT.

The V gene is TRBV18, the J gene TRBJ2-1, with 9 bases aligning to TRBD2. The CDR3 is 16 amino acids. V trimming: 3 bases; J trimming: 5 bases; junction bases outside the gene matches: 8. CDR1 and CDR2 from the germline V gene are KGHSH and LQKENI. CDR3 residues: CASSPRLADHNNEQFF. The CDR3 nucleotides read TGTGCCAGCTCACCGCGACTAGCGGACCATAACAATGAGCAGTTCTTC.

This CDR3 reads CASREGGNEKLFF. In DNA form, the CDR3 reads TGTGCCAGCAGGGAGGGGGGTAATGAAAAACTGTTTTTT. The rearrangement links TRBV2 to TRBJ1-4, with D perhaps TRBD1 (6 bases). Trimming took 6 bases from V and 4 from J, leaving 9 bases between them. The CDR3 covers 13 residues. From germline, CDR1 is SNHLY and CDR2 FYNNEI.

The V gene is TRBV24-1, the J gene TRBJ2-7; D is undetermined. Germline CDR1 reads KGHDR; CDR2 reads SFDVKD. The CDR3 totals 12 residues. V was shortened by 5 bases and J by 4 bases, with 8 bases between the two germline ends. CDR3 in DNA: TGTGCCACCAGTGCTCAAGGTTACGAGCAGTACTTC. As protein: CATSAQGYEQYF.

The CDR3 loop reads CSDALADYNEQFF. The DNA for the CDR3 is TGCAGCGACGCGCTAGCGGACTACAATGAGCAGTTCTTC. J is TRBJ2-1 and V is TRBV29-1, with TRBD2 identical over 7 bases. Germline V gene sequence: CDR1 SQVTM, CDR2 ANQGSEA. The J segment lost 3 bases and the V segment lost 7 bases, leaving 6 bases of the junction unmatched. This CDR3 is 13 amino acids long.

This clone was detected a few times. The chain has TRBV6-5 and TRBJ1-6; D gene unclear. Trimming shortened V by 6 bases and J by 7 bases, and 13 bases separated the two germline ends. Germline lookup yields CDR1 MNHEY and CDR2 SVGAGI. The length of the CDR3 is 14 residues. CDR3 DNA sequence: TGTGCCAGCAGACCACGGGGTTTGAATTCACCCCTCCACTTT. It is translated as CASRPRGLNSPLHF.

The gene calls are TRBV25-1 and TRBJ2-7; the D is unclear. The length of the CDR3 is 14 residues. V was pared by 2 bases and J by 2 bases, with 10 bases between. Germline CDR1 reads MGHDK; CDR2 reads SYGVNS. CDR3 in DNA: TGTGCCAGCAGTGAACCCCGATCCCCCTACGAGCAGTACTTC. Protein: CASSEPRSPYEQYF.

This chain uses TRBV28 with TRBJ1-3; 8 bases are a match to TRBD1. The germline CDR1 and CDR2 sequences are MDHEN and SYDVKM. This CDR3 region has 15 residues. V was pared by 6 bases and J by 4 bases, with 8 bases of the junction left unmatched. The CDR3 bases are TGTGCCAGCAGCTTGGACAGGGTAATCGGAAACACCATATATTTT. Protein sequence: CASSLDRVIGNTIYF.

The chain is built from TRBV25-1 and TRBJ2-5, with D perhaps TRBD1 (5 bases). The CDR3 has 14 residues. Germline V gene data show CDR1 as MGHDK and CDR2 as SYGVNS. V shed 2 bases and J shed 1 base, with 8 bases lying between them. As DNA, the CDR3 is TGTGCCAGCAGTGAAAGACAGCTCCAAGAGACCCAGTACTTC. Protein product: CASSERQLQETQYF. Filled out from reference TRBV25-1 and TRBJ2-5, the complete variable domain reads EADIYQTPRYLVIGTGKKITLECSQTMGHDKMYWYQQDPGMELHLIHYSYGVNSTEKGDLSSESTVSRIRTEHFPLTLESARPSHTSQYLCASSERQLQETQYFGPGTRLLVL.

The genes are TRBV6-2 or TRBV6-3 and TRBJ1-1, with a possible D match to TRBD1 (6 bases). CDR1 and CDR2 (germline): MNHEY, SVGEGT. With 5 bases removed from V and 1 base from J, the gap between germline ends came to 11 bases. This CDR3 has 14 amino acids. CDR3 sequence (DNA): TGTGCCAGCAGTCCAGGGGCCTGGAACACTGAAGCTTTCTTT. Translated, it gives CASSPGAWNTEAFF.

CDR3 loop: CASKTPGTGNFSTDTQYF. For the CDR3, the DNA is TGTGCCAGCAAAACACCCGGGACAGGCAATTTTAGCACAGATACGCAGTATTTT. The V call is TRBV2, the J call TRBJ2-3; 8 nucleotides line up with TRBD1. Germline CDR1 SNHLY, CDR2 FYNNEI. CDR3 size: 18 residues. V was pared by 7 bases and J by 0 bases, with 15 bases of the junction left unmatched. The full variable domain, rest sourced from reference TRBV2 and TRBJ2-3, is EPEVTQTPSHQVTQMGQEVILRCVPISNHLYFYWYRQILGQKVEFLVSFYNNEISEKSEIFDDQFSVERPDGSNFTLKIRSTKLEDSAMYFCASKTPGTGNFSTDTQYFGPGTRLTVL.